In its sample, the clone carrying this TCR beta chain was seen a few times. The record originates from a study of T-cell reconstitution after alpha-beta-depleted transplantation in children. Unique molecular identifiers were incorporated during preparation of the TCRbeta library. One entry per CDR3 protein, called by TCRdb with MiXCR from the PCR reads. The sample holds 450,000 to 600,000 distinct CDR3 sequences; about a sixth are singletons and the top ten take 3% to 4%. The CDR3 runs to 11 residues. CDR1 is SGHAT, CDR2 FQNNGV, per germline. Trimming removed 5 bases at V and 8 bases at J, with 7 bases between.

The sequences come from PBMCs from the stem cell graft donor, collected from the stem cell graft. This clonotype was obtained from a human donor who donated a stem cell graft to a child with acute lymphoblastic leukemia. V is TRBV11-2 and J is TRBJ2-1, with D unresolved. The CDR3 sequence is CASSKSYEQFF. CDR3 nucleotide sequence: TGTGCCAGCAGCAAAAGCTATGAGCAGTTCTTC.